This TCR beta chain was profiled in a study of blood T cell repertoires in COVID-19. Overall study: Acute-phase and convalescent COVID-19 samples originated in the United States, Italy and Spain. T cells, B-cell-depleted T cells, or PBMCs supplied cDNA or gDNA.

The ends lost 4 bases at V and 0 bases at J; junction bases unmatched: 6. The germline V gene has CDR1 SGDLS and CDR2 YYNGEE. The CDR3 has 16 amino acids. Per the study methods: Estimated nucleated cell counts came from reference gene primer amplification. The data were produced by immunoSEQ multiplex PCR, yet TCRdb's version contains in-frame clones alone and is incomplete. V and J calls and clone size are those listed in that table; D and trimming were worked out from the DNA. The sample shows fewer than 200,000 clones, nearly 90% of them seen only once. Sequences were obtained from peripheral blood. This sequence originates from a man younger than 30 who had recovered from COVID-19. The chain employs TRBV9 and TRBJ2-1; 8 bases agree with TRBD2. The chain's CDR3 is CASSYLAGSSYNEQFF. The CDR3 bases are TGTGCCAGCAGCTATCTAGCGGGCAGCTCCTACAATGAGCAGTTCTTC.